This entry features one TCR beta chain sequence. This clone was picked up many times. No cognate antigen has been identified for it. No much larger clone is present one base from it, and per-base qualities are unavailable. TCR CDR3 regions were amplified from genomic DNA by multiplex PCR using the deep immunoSEQ assay. Extracted genomic DNA from each cell subset was distributed evenly across all wells of several immunoSEQ 96-well plates, and each plate was treated as a replicate. For sorted subsets, around 0.2 ug of genomic DNA, equivalent to around 31,000 T cell genomes, went into each replicate PCR. The purified libraries were quantified using a Qubit 3.0 fluorometer, sized with a Bioanalyzer 2100, and then quantified again using the KAPA Library Quantification kit. Each immunoSEQ 96-well plate was sequenced on its own single-read 150-cycle Illumina NextSeq 550 flow cell. The source study handled its data this way. Because only junctional sequences without quality scores were contained in the immunoSEQ output, filtering matching that applied to full-length reads could not be performed. Sequences were annotated with PyIR, a Python wrapper for IgBLAST v1.9, and V/J genes and CDR3 were assigned using IMGT germline references. Reads were filtered out if the reads had weak V/J assignments (E-value above 1e-6), no CDR3, stop codons, out-of-frame junctions, or ambiguous translated residues. V3J clonotypes were defined as sequences sharing the same inferred V gene, J gene, and CDR3 amino acid sequence. The percentage overlap between two repertoires was calculated by dividing the number of shared unique clonotypes by the size of the smaller repertoire. RTK rarefaction, the Chao1 estimator, and Recon v2.1 estimates of unobserved clonotypes were used to assess repertoire richness. OLGA was used to compute generation probabilities for all TCRbeta clonotypes that the gDNA method yielded from a few donors. TCRdb took this table from immuneACCESS and kept in-frame rearrangements with V and J called. Such tables lack part of the clones; where checked against another copy, unresolved V genes explain under half of the gap, and the rest is unexplained. Clone size and V and J calls were adopted from that table, with D and trimming inferred from the DNA. Recorded for this sample are about 670,000 clones; approximately 75% of them occurred a single time. 1.5% to 2% of the sample goes to the ten largest clones.

The sample is drawn from a study of shared clonotypes between healthy human individuals (dated by TCRdb to the early 2020s). In the study overall: The cohort included three men and a couple of women between 18 and 49 years of age. For each donor, three plates each were used for CD4 naive and CD4 memory, two plates were used for CD8 naive, and one plate was used for CD8 memory. To estimate repertoire size and how much clonotypes are shared between individuals, the study performed deep sequencing of blood TCR repertoires from roughly five healthy adults. To increase sequencing depth and limit assay-specific biases, TCR repertoire library preparation and sequencing were carried out by different laboratories using diverse techniques. Each donor's leukapheresis produced roughly between roughly 0.85 and 9.5 billion PBMCs.

On the study overall, not on this receptor specifically: Incomplete sequencing was indicated by rarefaction of sorted-subset datasets, despite the large sequencing depth. Pairwise subsampling indicated that sequencing depth was expected to affect the degree of clonotype sharing among donors. Naive subsets generally had larger estimated clonotype richness than memory subsets. The genetic and exposure-history diversity represented was limited by the small number of donors. Only blood was sampled, and tissue TCR repertoires likely differ from those in blood. Clonotypes shared by all four sorted-subset donors showed higher generation probabilities than non-shared clonotypes. Approximately 5% of naive CD4, 3.5% of naive CD8, around 2.3% of memory CD4, and around 0.4% of memory CD8 clonotypes were shared across several donors.

The germline V gene provides CDR1 MDHEN and CDR2 SYDVKM. From V the trimming removes 3 bases and from J it removes 2 bases, while the gene matches leave 21 bases of the junction unaccounted for. Its CDR3 holds 22 amino acids, cysteine through phenylalanine. The retained sequence is limited to the CDR3, 66 bases, with the frame set at the first base. Healthy HIV-negative adults with no recently reported acute infections or vaccinations were included as donors. Only Caucasian adults living in Nashville, Tennessee, USA were represented among the donors. CD4+ T cells were enriched by magnetic negative selection, after which naive cells were positively selected on CD45RA and the negative fraction was taken as the memory subset. After blood collection by leukapheresis, PBMCs were isolated using Ficoll-Histopaque density gradient centrifugation and then cryopreserved in the vapor phase of liquid nitrogen. Purity and quantity of every magnetically sorted T cell population were checked by analytical flow cytometry. Genomic DNA was isolated from each sorted fraction and quantified by UV absorbance on a Nanodrop 2000c.

The sequence was obtained from a woman aged 30 to 39 in good health. Here the chain combines TRBV28 and TRBJ2-1; 11 of the junction bases match TRBD2. The sample consisted of memory CD4+ T cells sorted from blood. The cell subset or site label for this specimen denotes: CD45RA-negative fraction. Here is the DNA: TGTGCCAGCAGTTTCCCGAACGTAGGGGCTACTAGCGGGAGCCGAGCCTACAATGAGCAGTTCTTC. Its translation reads: CASSFPNVGATSGSRAYNEQFF. The full variable domain, with segments outside the CDR3 supplied by the reference TRBV28 and TRBJ2-1 proteins, appears as DVKVTQSSRYLVKRTGEKVFLECVQDMDHENMFWYRQDPGLGLRLIYFSYDVKMKEKGDIPEGYSVSREKKERFSLILESASTNQTSMYLCASSFPNVGATSGSRAYNEQFFGPGTRLTVL.